The 22 T cell receptor beta chains given below trace back to one sample, sequenced in a study. MiXCR, applied by TCRdb to the RT-PCR reads, yields one record per CDR3 protein. The sample lists hundreds of thousands of distinct CDR3 sequences; 14% were seen once. The specimen sequenced was memory CD4+ T cells from blood. The receptors come from a female donor in good health, serving as a healthy control.

This clonotype occurred a few times. The genes are TRBV7-3 and TRBJ2-5; tentatively, D is TRBD1 (6 bases). The germline V and J ends were trimmed by 4 bases and 4 bases, with 16 bases remaining between them. CDR1 and CDR2 from the germline V gene are SGHTA and FQGTGA. The CDR3 contains 15 residues. Written as DNA, the CDR3 is TGTGCCAGCAGCTCCCAAACAGGGTTGGGAGAGACCCAGTACTTC. It specifies CASSSQTGLGETQYF.

The sample holds many counts of this clonotype. V is TRBV27 and J is TRBJ2-1, with 11 bases that match TRBD2. CDR3 length equals 16 residues. The V gene end was trimmed by 5 bases and the J gene end by 2 bases; junction bases not matched to a gene: 5. Germline assignment: CDR1 MNHEY and CDR2 SMNVEV (reference sequence). The CDR3 sequence is CASSEMGLAAYNEQFF. Here the CDR3 DNA reads TGTGCCAGCAGTGAGATGGGACTAGCGGCCTACAATGAGCAGTTCTTC.

This rearrangement joins TRBV6-5 to TRBJ2-3; maybe TRBD1 (6 bases). With 5 bases removed from V and 5 bases from J, the gap between germline ends came to 14 bases. The germline V gene encodes CDR1 MNHEY and CDR2 SVGAGI. CDR3 length equals 14 residues. The CDR3: CASSATPGEDTQYF. CDR3 bases: TGTGCCAGCAGTGCAACCCCAGGGGAAGATACGCAGTATTTT.

The chain combines TRBV20-1 with TRBJ1-1, with D maybe TRBD1 (6 bases). This CDR3 has 16 amino acids. Germline V gene lookup returns CDR1 DFQATT and CDR2 SNEGSKA (reference sequence). The V end lost 1 base, the J end lost 4 bases, and 19 bases lay between the germline ends. The CDR3 DNA sequence: TGCAGTGCTAGAGCCAACGGGAGGGGGAGAGGCACTGAAGCTTTCTTT. Protein: CSARANGRGRGTEAFF.

This clonotype was observed a few times. The gene calls are TRBV10-3 and TRBJ2-5; D gene unclear. Trimming cost V 2 bases and J 2 bases, with 18 bases left between them. CDR1 is ENHRY and CDR2 is SYGVKD in the germline V gene. The CDR3 loop spans 17 amino acids. CDR3 sequence: CAISEPSGLSLQETQYF. The CDR3 DNA is TGTGCCATCAGTGAGCCCTCGGGCCTCAGCCTACAAGAGACCCAGTACTTC.

There are a few counts of this clonotype. The chain is built from TRBV5-4 and TRBJ1-2; D is uncertain. Germline CDR1 reads SGHNT; CDR2 reads YYREEE (reference sequence). The CDR3 length is 12 residues. Trimming took off 2 bases at V and 8 bases at J, with 10 bases between the two ends. CDR3 region: CASSFRTEGYTF. The CDR3 coding sequence is TGTGCCAGCAGCTTCCGCACAGAAGGCTACACCTTC. The full variable domain, its missing parts supplied by reference TRBV5-4 and TRBJ1-2, is ETGVTQSPTHLIKTRGQQVTLRCSSQSGHNTVSWYQQALGQGPQFIFQYYREEENGRGNFPPRFSGLQFPNYSSELNVNALELDDSALYLCASSFRTEGYTFGSGTRLTVV.

Many counts were recorded for this clonotype. This chain connects TRBV7-2 to TRBJ2-7; D is possibly TRBD1 (6 bases). V lost 1 base and J 0 bases, leaving 10 bases between the germline ends. Germline lookup yields CDR1 SGHTA and CDR2 FQGNSA. This CDR3 has 15 residues. CDR3 DNA sequence: TGTGCCAGCAGCTTAGACAGGGCCCACTCCTACGAGCAGTACTTC. Its protein product is CASSLDRAHSYEQYF.

In its sample, this clonotype was seen many times. This chain uses TRBV20-1 with TRBJ1-1; D perhaps matches TRBD1 (5 bases). Looked up from germline, CDR1 is DFQATT and CDR2 is SNEGSKA (reference sequence). The CDR3 is 12 residues long. V was cut by 6 bases and J by 7 bases, with 15 bases left in between. Here the CDR3 reads CSAPRGDLEAFF. Here the CDR3 DNA reads TGCAGTGCCCCCAGAGGGGACCTTGAAGCTTTCTTT.

This clonotype was recorded many times. The rearrangement links TRBV4-2 to TRBJ2-5; TRBD1 agrees at 7 bases. Germline V gene lookup returns CDR1 LGHNA and CDR2 YNFKEQ. Trimming cost V 3 bases and J 1 base; bases outside gene matches: 8. This CDR3 has 16 amino acids. The CDR3 DNA is TGTGCCAGCAGCCAGAACAGGGGCTCTCGCCAAGAGACCCAGTACTTC. Its protein product is CASSQNRGSRQETQYF.

This clonotype was counted many times. The chain recombines TRBV6-2 or TRBV6-3 with TRBJ2-7; 8 positions agree with TRBD1. The CDR3 extends over 16 amino acids. J was trimmed by 3 bases and V by 2 bases; bases with no gene match: 9. CDR1 is MNHEY, CDR2 SVGEGT, per germline. The CDR3 DNA sequence: TGTGCCAGCAGTTACGTCGGGACAGGCGGTTACTACGAGCAGTACTTC. This codes for CASSYVGTGGYYEQYF.

This rearrangement joins TRBV6-1 to TRBJ2-3, with 11 bases fitting TRBD2. The J segment lost 3 bases and the V segment lost 5 bases, leaving 7 bases of the junction unmatched. Germline CDR1 MNHNS, CDR2 SASEGT. The CDR3 covers 16 residues. In nucleotides, the CDR3 is TGTGCCAGCAGTATCCGAGGGACTAGCGGTACAGATACGCAGTATTTT. This translates into CASSIRGTSGTDTQYF.

The sample holds many counts of this clonotype. The V and J genes are TRBV12-3 or TRBV12-4 and TRBJ1-5; D call uncertain. The CDR3 has 13 residues. V lost 0 bases, J lost 7 bases, and 7 bases lay in between. This CDR3 is CASSLAAQQPQHF. The CDR3 DNA reads as TGTGCCAGCAGTTTAGCCGCCCAGCAGCCCCAGCATTTT.

This clonotype was observed a handful of times. The CDR3 sequence is CASSSMGGSGIYEQYF. The CDR3 DNA follows: TGTGCCAGCAGTTCCATGGGGGGTAGCGGGATCTACGAGCAGTACTTC. The V and J genes are TRBV28 and TRBJ2-7; 8 bases map to TRBD2. Germline-derived CDR1 and CDR2 are MDHEN and SYDVKM. CDR3 length: 16 residues. V shed 4 bases and J 3 bases; nucleotides not matched to a gene: 11.

There are many counts of this clonotype. V usage is TRBV6-5 and J usage is TRBJ2-4; 7 bases are a match to TRBD2. The CDR3 contains 11 residues. CDR1 is MNHEY and CDR2 is SVGAGI in the germline V gene. The ends lost 2 bases at V and 15 bases at J; junction bases unmatched: 4. Here the CDR3 DNA reads TGTGCCAGCAGTTACGGCGGGGGTGTGTACTTC. Amino acids: CASSYGGGVYF.

This clonotype was picked up a small number of times. One end of the junction varies from germline; a read error may be responsible. The CDR3 loop reads CASTVAQGTQYF. The CDR3 region has the DNA TGTGCCAGCACCGTAGCCCAAGGGACCCAGTACTTC. V is TRBV3-1 and J is TRBJ2-5; no definite D call. Germline assignment: CDR1 LGHDT and CDR2 YNNKEL (reference sequence). This CDR3 spans 12 amino acids.

The chain has TRBV20-1 and TRBJ1-1; TRBD1 might be the D (6 bases). Germline V gene data show CDR1 as DFQATT and CDR2 as SNEGSKA (reference sequence). Trimming cost V 5 bases and J 3 bases, with 16 bases left between them. The CDR3 has 14 amino acids. The CDR3 region is CSAVAGAGYTEAFF. Written as DNA, the CDR3 is TGCAGTGCTGTAGCAGGGGCGGGGTACACTGAAGCTTTCTTT.

Many counts were recorded for this clonotype. The chain employs TRBV7-2 and TRBJ2-5, with D maybe TRBD2 (7 bases). Trimming took 5 bases from V and 5 from J, leaving 12 bases between them. Germline CDR1 is SGHTA and CDR2 is FQGNSA. The CDR3 totals 13 residues. This CDR3 reads CASSRGARETQYF. Written as DNA, the CDR3 is TGTGCCAGCAGCCGGGGGGCACGGGAGACCCAGTACTTC.

This clonotype has only a few counts. This chain connects TRBV20-1 to TRBJ2-1; 11 bases map to TRBD2. V lost 6 bases, J lost 2 bases, and 9 bases stayed unmatched. Germline assignment: CDR1 DFQATT and CDR2 SNEGSKA (reference sequence). This CDR3 has 16 residues. CDR3 sequence: CSAHSGRASTYNEQFF. As DNA, the CDR3 is TGCAGTGCACATAGCGGGAGGGCGTCTACCTACAATGAGCAGTTCTTC.

The V call is TRBV20-1, the J call TRBJ1-2; maybe TRBD1 (5 bases). Germline V gene data show CDR1 as DFQATT and CDR2 as SNEGSKA (reference sequence). V was cut by 1 base and J by 8 bases, with 23 bases left in between. The CDR3 loop spans 16 amino acids. CDR3 nucleotides: TGCAGTGCTAGAGTCCCCGAGGGGAGTGTGGGGAAAGGCTACACCTTC. Amino acids: CSARVPEGSVGKGYTF.

This clonotype appeared many times. The genes are TRBV6-6 and TRBJ2-3; D might be TRBD2 (6 bases). Trimming took 6 bases from V and 0 from J, leaving 13 bases between them. Per the germline V gene, CDR1 is MNHNY and CDR2 is SVGAGI (reference sequence). This CDR3 contains 15 residues. Here the CDR3 reads CASSLWGGSTDTQYF. The CDR3 region has the DNA TGTGCCAGCAGCCTCTGGGGAGGTAGCACAGATACGCAGTATTTT.

This clonotype has a handful of counts. This chain joins TRBV6-5 and TRBJ1-2, with a possible D match to TRBD1 (6 bases). Germline loops: CDR1 MNHEY, CDR2 SVGAGI. V lost 2 bases to trimming and J lost 4 bases, with 8 bases between them. The length of the CDR3 is 13 residues. The CDR3 coding sequence is TGTGCCAGCAGTTACGCGGGGGCCTATGGCTACACCTTC. Its protein product is CASSYAGAYGYTF.

The CDR3 loop reads CSANAPGLGQPQHF. CDR3 in DNA: TGCAGTGCTAACGCGCCAGGGTTGGGTCAGCCCCAGCATTTT. V gene TRBV20-1 combines with J gene TRBJ1-5, with D possibly being TRBD1 (5 bases). The CDR3 covers 14 residues. Trimming removed 4 bases at V and 6 bases at J, with 16 bases between. The germline gives CDR1 DFQATT, CDR2 SNEGSKA (reference sequence).